This T cell receptor beta chain was identified in a study of T cell responses to AZD1222 COVID-19 vaccine. Study-level information: Samples with a second dose at about 4 or about 12 weeks were pooled together. Notes on the study in general: Sampled repertoires all dated from after the peak T cell response. Vaccine-related CD4 TCRs covered spike, predominating at 160-218 and 743-854. Donors in the cohort were predominantly white British and more often female, and clonal diversity was possibly underestimated.

This clone was seen a few times. What it recognizes is unknown. V was trimmed by 5 bases and J by 0 bases, leaving 14 bases between them. Per the germline V gene, CDR1 is LNHDA and CDR2 is SQIVND (reference sequence). There are 16 residues in the CDR3. Measured with immunoSEQ multiplex PCR; TCRdb has only the in-frame clones, and not every one. Counted here are some 200,000 clones, over 80% occurring once; the ten biggest clones make up around 9.3%. V usage is TRBV19 and J usage is TRBJ1-3; no firm D call. The sequence was obtained from an adult in good health. The sequenced sample was peripheral blood, obtained on day 0 of AZD1222 vaccination. In DNA, the CDR3 is TGTGCCAGTAGTCGAATCACAGCGGTCTCTGGAAACACCATATATTTT. Protein product: CASSRITAVSGNTIYF. The full variable domain, completed using reference TRBV19 and TRBJ1-3, is DGGITQSPKYLFRKEGQNVTLSCEQNLNHDAMYWYRQDPGQGLRLIYYSQIVNDFQKGDIAEGYSVSREKKESFPLTVTSAQKNPTAFYLCASSRITAVSGNTIYFGEGSWLTVV.